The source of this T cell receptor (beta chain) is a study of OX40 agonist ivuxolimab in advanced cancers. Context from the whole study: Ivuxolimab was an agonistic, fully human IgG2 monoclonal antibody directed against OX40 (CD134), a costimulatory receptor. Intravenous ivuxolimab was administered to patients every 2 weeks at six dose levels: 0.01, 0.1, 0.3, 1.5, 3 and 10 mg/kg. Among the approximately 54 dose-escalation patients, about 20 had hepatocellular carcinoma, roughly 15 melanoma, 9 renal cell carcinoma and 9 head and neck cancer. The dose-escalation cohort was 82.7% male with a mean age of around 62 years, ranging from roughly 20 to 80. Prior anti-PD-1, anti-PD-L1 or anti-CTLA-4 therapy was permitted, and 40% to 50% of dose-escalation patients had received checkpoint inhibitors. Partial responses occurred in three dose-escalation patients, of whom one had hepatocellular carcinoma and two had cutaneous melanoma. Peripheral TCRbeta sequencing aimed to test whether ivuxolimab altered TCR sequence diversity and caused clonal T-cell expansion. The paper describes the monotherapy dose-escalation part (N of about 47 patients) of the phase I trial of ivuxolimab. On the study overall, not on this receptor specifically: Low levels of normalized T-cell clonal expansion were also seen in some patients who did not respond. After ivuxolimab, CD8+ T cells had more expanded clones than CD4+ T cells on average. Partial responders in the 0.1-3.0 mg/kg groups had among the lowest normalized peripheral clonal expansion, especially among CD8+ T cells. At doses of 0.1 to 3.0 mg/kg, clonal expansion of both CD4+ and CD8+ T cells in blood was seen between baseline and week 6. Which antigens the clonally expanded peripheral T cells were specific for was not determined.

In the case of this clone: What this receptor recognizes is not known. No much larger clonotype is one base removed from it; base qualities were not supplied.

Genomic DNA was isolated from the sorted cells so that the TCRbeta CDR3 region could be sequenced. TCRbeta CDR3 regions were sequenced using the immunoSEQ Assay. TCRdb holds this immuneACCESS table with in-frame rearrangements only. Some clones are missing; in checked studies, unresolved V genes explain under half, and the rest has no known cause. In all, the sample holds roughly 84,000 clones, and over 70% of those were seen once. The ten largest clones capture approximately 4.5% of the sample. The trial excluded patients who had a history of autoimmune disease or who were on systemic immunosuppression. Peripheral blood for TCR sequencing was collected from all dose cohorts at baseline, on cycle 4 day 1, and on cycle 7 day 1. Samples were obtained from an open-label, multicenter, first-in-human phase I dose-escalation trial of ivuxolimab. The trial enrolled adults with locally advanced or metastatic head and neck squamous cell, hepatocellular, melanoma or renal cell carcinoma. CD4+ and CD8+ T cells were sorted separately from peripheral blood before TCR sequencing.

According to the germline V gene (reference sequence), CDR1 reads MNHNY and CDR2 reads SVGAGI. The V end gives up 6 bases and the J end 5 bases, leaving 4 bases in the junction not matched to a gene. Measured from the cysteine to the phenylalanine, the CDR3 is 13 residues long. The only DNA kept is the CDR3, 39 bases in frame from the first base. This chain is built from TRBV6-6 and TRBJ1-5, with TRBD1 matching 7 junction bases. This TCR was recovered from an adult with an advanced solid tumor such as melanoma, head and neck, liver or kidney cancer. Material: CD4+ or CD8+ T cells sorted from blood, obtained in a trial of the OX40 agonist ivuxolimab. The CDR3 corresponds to CASSRQGDQPQHF. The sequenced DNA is TGTGCCAGCAGCCGACAGGGTGATCAGCCCCAGCATTTT.